These T cell receptor beta chains were read from a single sample in a study of blood T cell repertoires in COVID-19. The assay was immunoSEQ multiplex PCR, and TCRdb's table has in-frame clones only and misses some. The table lists about 39,000 clones, 70% to 90% of them singletons. Sequenced material: peripheral blood. These receptors were taken from a human donor in a cohort sampled during active COVID-19. Both conserved end residues are part of each CDR3. Fields, in order: clone size, J gene, V gene, D gene, CDR3 DNA, CDR3 protein. D genes are given only for firm matches. Only some rows state a clone size, as once, few, many or a class for expanded clones.

NA TRBJ1-1 TRBV5-1 TRBD1 TGCGCCAGCAGCTTGTGGGGACAGGGCCGAAGTGGTAACACTGAAGCTTTCTTT CASSLWGQGRSGNTEAFF
NA TRBJ1-1 TRBV6-1 NA TGTGCCAGCAGTGAAGCATTAGGGGTGGGCACTGAAGCTTTCTTT CASSEALGVGTEAFF
NA TRBJ1-6 TRBV7-9 TRBD1 TGTGCCAGCAGCTGGGGACAGCCGTTGTCTCTTTCACCCCTCCACTTT CASSWGQPLSLSPLHF
NA TRBJ1-5 TRBV10-3 NA TGTGCCATCAGTGAGCACGGCGCGGGGGGTGGTCAGCCCCAGCATTTT CAISEHGAGGGQPQHF
few TRBJ1-5 TRBV6-6 TRBD1 TGTGCCAGCAGCCCTCAGGGACAGATTAGCAATCAGCCCCAGCATTTT CASSPQGQISNQPQHF
NA TRBJ1-1 TRBV30 TRBD1 TGTGCCTGGAGTAAAAAAATTTGGGACAGGGGGAACACTGAAGCTTTCTTT CAWSKKIWDRGNTEAFF
NA TRBJ2-2 TRBV5-5 TRBD2 TGTGCCAGCAGCTTGGCCCTAGCGGGAACCGGGGAGCTGTTTTTT CASSLALAGTGELFF
NA TRBJ1-1 TRBV7-8 TRBD1 TGTGCCAGCAGCTCCATACAGGGGGCTCGGGTGAACACTGAAGCTTTCTTT CASSSIQGARVNTEAFF
NA TRBJ2-3 TRBV19 TRBD1 TGTGCCAGTAGCCGGGGACAGGCCGGGGTGAGGACAGATACGCAGTATTTT CASSRGQAGVRTDTQYF
NA TRBJ2-3 TRBV5-4 TRBD2 TGTGCCAGCAGCTTGGGGGGAGGGCTCTCAGATACGCAGTATTTT CASSLGGGLSDTQYF
NA TRBJ1-5 TRBV6-1 NA TGTGCCAGCAGTGACGGTTATAGCAATCAGCCCCAGCATTTT CASSDGYSNQPQHF
few TRBJ1-3 TRBV7-2 NA TGTGCCAGCAGCTTAGAAGCAGGCTCTGGAAACACCATATATTTT CASSLEAGSGNTIYF
NA TRBJ1-1 TRBV19 NA TGTGCCAGTAGTATTCGAGGGTTAAAGGGTGAAGCTTTCTTT CASSIRGLKGEAFF
NA TRBJ2-3 TRBV11-2 NA TGTGCCAGCAGCTTAGGTGGGGGCCGGGTAGATACGCAGTATTTT CASSLGGGRVDTQYF
NA TRBJ2-7 TRBV14 NA TGTGCCAGCAGCTATGGGGACTTCACCCAGCAGTACTTC CASSYGDFTQQYF
once TRBJ1-4 TRBV6-5 NA TGTGCCAGCAGGAAAAGGGAGAAACTGTTTTTT CASRKREKLFF
NA TRBJ1-5 TRBV27 NA TGTGCCAGCAAAAGAGGCAGCAATCAGCCCCAGCATTTT CASKRGSNQPQHF
once TRBJ2-3 TRBV29-1 NA TGCAGCACAGGCGGGGCTAGCTCTACAGATACGCAGTATTTT CSTGGASSTDTQYF
few TRBJ1-2 TRBV18 NA TGTGCCAGCTCACCGGCGGCGGCTGGCCAACTATTAGGCTACACCTTC CASSPAAAGQLLGYTF
few TRBJ2-7 TRBV6-2/TRBV6-3 TRBD2 TGTGCCAGCAGTTACTCTATCACTAGCGCCCCTCCCGGGCAGTACTTC CASSYSITSAPPGQYF
NA TRBJ2-5 TRBV11-1 NA TGTGCCAGCAGCCAACCCGGGGAGACCCAGTACTTC CASSQPGETQYF
NA TRBJ2-3 TRBV7-9 NA TGTGCCAGCAGCCCCAAGGCGAGCGCGACAGATACGCAGTATTTT CASSPKASATDTQYF
NA TRBJ2-5 TRBV7-3 NA TGTGCCAGCAGCTTATCACGGGAAGAGACCCAGTACTTC CASSLSREETQYF
once TRBJ1-1 TRBV12-3/TRBV12-4 NA TGTGCCAGCAGCTACCTACAGGGTAGGGCTTTCTTT CASSYLQGRAFF
NA TRBJ1-6 TRBV12-3/TRBV12-4 TRBD1 TGTGCCAGCAGGGACAGGAATTCACCCCTCCACTTT CASRDRNSPLHF
NA TRBJ2-1 TRBV29-1 NA TGCAGCGTTGAAGATCGGAGCGCGGGGCAGTTCTTC CSVEDRSAGQFF
few TRBJ2-7 TRBV7-6 NA TGTGCCAGCAGCTTAGATTTCCAAACCACTCGGGAGCAGTACTTC CASSLDFQTTREQYF
NA TRBJ1-1 TRBV14 NA TGTGCCAGCAGCCATCGGTCCCTTACCTCGAACACTGAAGCTTTCTTT CASSHRSLTSNTEAFF
NA TRBJ2-3 TRBV5-5 NA TGTGCCAGCAGCCCGAGCGCCAGCACAGATACGCAGTATTTT CASSPSASTDTQYF
NA TRBJ1-2 TRBV19 NA TGTGCCAGTAGCCCTCCGGGAACTAACTATGGCTACACCTTC CASSPPGTNYGYTF
NA TRBJ2-2 TRBV5-1 TRBD1 TGCGCCAGCAGCTTGGCCCTACAGGGGACCGCCGGGGAGCTGTTTTTT CASSLALQGTAGELFF
NA TRBJ2-3 TRBV14 NA TGTGCCAGCAGCCAAAGAAGGCTGGCGGGATCTAGCACAGATACGCAGTATTTT CASSQRRLAGSSTDTQYF
medium-sized TRBJ2-7 TRBV6-5 NA TGTGCCAGCAGCCTGGACAGACTCCTATACGAGCAGTACTTC CASSLDRLLYEQYF
NA TRBJ2-5 TRBV5-6 NA TGTGCCAGCAGCCCGAAAGAGTTAGGGAGGGAGACCCAGTACTTC CASSPKELGRETQYF
NA TRBJ2-1 TRBV7-3 NA TGTGCCAGCAGCTTAACGGTGGCGGGGAGTGAGCAGTTCTTC CASSLTVAGSEQFF
NA TRBJ1-2 TRBV2 NA TGTGCCAGCAGTGATTTTGGCGGCTACACCTTC CASSDFGGYTF
NA TRBJ2-1 TRBV7-9 NA TGTGCCAGCAGCTTATTAGGCTCCGGGGACAATGAGCAGTTCTTC CASSLLGSGDNEQFF
NA TRBJ1-6 TRBV4-2 NA TGTGCCAGCAGCCAAGCAGGGGCGCGAACGATAGGATCACCCCTCCACTTT CASSQAGARTIGSPLHF
NA TRBJ1-2 TRBV27 NA TGTGCCAGCAGTTTCCCGGGGGGGGATGGCTACACCTTC CASSFPGGDGYTF
NA TRBJ2-1 TRBV7-3 TRBD2 TGTGCCAGCAGCTTAGTCCCTAGCGGGGGGGGCTCCTACAATGAGCAGTTCTTC CASSLVPSGGGSYNEQFF
NA TRBJ2-1 TRBV18 TRBD1 TGTGCCAGCTCACCAAGGGACAGGGTCAATGAGCAGTTCTTC CASSPRDRVNEQFF
NA TRBJ2-3 TRBV19 TRBD2 TGTGCCAGTAGTATGGGACTAGCGGGAGCCCGAAAGGGGGATACGCAGTATTTT CASSMGLAGARKGDTQYF
NA TRBJ1-3 TRBV7-2 NA TGTGCCAGCAGCTTTCGGATCGGGGGGATCGGGCGGCACACCATATATTTT CASSFRIGGIGRHTIYF